Below, 18 T cell receptor beta chains from the same sample are listed, as sequenced in a study of blood T cell repertoires in COVID-19. The repertoire was sequenced with immunoSEQ multiplex PCR; TCRdb's copy has only in-frame clones and lacks some. This sample carries about 200,000 clones, about four fifths of them seen once, and the ten largest clones take around 7.5%. The sample taken for sequencing was PBMCs or T cells enriched from blood (not recorded which). These receptors originate from a man between 40 and 49 years old who had recovered from COVID-19.

V usage is TRBV5-4 and J usage is TRBJ1-2; 7 nucleotides align to TRBD1. Germline assignment: CDR1 SGHNT and CDR2 YYREEE (reference sequence). The CDR3 has 13 amino acids. Losses at the gene ends were 3 bases for V and 5 bases for J; bases not matched to a gene: 4. The DNA for the CDR3 is TGTGCCAGCAGCTATGGGACAGATTATGGCTACACCTTC. It specifies CASSYGTDYGYTF.

V gene TRBV9 combines with J gene TRBJ2-2; 10 nucleotides match TRBD1. The CDR3 runs to 12 residues. CDR1 and CDR2 (germline): SGDLS, YYNGEE. Trimming removed 4 bases from V and 16 bases from J; junction bases left unmatched: 7. CDR3 region: CASSPGTGVWFF. The CDR3 DNA reads as TGTGCCAGCAGCCCCGGGACAGGGGTTTGGTTTTTT.

V gene TRBV11-3 combines with J gene TRBJ1-3, with a possible D match to TRBD1 (5 bases). The CDR3 spans 15 residues. Germline CDR1 SGHNT, CDR2 YENEEA. Trimming removed 0 bases at V and 4 bases at J, with 10 bases between. The CDR3 loop reads CASSLDWGSGNTIYF. The CDR3 DNA reads as TGTGCCAGCAGCTTAGATTGGGGCTCCGGAAACACCATATATTTT. The full variable domain, with the rest looked up from reference TRBV11-3 and TRBJ1-3, is EAGVVQSPRYKIIEKKQPVAFWCNPISGHNTLYWYLQNLGQGPELLIRYENEEAVDDSQLPKDRFSAERLKGVDSTLKIQPAELGDSAVYLCASSLDWGSGNTIYFGEGSWLTVV.

The V call is TRBV6-5, the J call TRBJ1-1; 7 nucleotides agree with TRBD1. The CDR3 has 13 residues. Germline V gene lookup returns CDR1 MNHEY and CDR2 SVGAGI. V lost 2 bases, J lost 4 bases, and 1 base stayed unmatched. The CDR3 DNA follows: TGTGCCAGCAGTTACAACAGGGGCACTGAAGCTTTCTTT. Its protein is CASSYNRGTEAFF.

Notes on this clone: Mismatch with germline at one junction end may stem from a read error. The V call is TRBV18, the J call TRBJ1-2, with TRBD1 matching over 9 bases. Germline-derived CDR1 and CDR2 are KGHSH and LQKENI. There are 21 residues in the CDR3. The CDR3 region is CASSPLRSWTGDVPTNHGYTF. Written as DNA, the CDR3 is TGTGCCAGCTCACCTCTCCGGTCCTGGACAGGGGATGTACCAACTAACCATGGCTACACCTTC.

V and J are TRBV7-6 and TRBJ2-1, with 7 bases matching TRBD2. Germline V gene lookup returns CDR1 SGHVS and CDR2 FNYEAQ. This CDR3 is 15 amino acids long. V trimming: 5 bases; J trimming: 6 bases; junction bases outside the gene matches: 10. The CDR3 coding sequence is TGTGCCAGCAGCCCGACCCACTCGGGGGGCAATGAGCAGTTCTTC. Amino acid sequence: CASSPTHSGGNEQFF.

The chain carries TRBV5-1 and TRBJ1-2, with D hard to call. This CDR3 is 13 amino acids long. Germline values: CDR1 SGHRS, CDR2 YFSETQ. With 0 bases removed from V and 6 bases from J, the gap between germline ends came to 9 bases. CDR3 sequence: CASSLGPLNGYTF. The CDR3, as DNA: TGCGCCAGCAGCTTGGGGCCCTTAAATGGCTACACCTTC.

The V call is TRBV4-2, the J call TRBJ2-6, with D unresolved. There are 17 residues in the CDR3. Germline V gives CDR1 LGHNA, CDR2 YNFKEQ. V was trimmed by 0 bases and J by 0 bases, leaving 9 bases between them. The CDR3 loop is CASSQETSSSGANVLTF. CDR3 bases: TGTGCCAGCAGCCAAGAAACTTCGAGCTCTGGGGCCAACGTCCTGACTTTC.

V and J are TRBV27 and TRBJ2-5; D perhaps matches TRBD2 (6 bases). V lost 5 bases, J lost 3 bases, and 13 bases lay in between. Per germline, CDR1 MNHEY and CDR2 SMNVEV (reference sequence). The CDR3 sequence is 14 residues long. The CDR3 is CASSLRTTKETQYF. DNA of the CDR3: TGTGCCAGCAGTCTTCGGACTACGAAAGAGACCCAGTACTTC.

This clone was counted once. The chain has TRBV15 and TRBJ1-2; 7 bases align to TRBD1. The length of the CDR3 is 16 residues. V lost 0 bases and J lost 6; bases outside the gene matches: 10. CDR1 is LNHNV and CDR2 is YYDKDF in the germline V gene (reference sequence). The CDR3, as DNA: TGTGCCACCAGCAGAGATCTTTGGAGACAGGGCGATGGCTACACCTTC. This sequence encodes CATSRDLWRQGDGYTF.

This chain links TRBV19 with TRBJ2-1; D is ambiguous. Germline values: CDR1 LNHDA, CDR2 SQIVND (reference sequence). V was shortened by 6 bases and J by 0 bases, with 12 bases between the two germline ends. This CDR3 has 15 residues. The CDR3 sequence: CASRSVSSSYNEQFF. As DNA, the CDR3 is TGTGCCAGTAGATCGGTTTCTAGCTCCTACAATGAGCAGTTCTTC.

This sequence joins TRBV2 and TRBJ1-5; 7 bases agree with TRBD1. V trimming: 4 bases; J trimming: 4 bases; junction bases outside the gene matches: 7. Looked up from germline, CDR1 is SNHLY and CDR2 is FYNNEI. The CDR3 covers 15 residues. CDR3 DNA: TGTGCCAGCAGTGCAGAACAGGGGATAAATCAGCCCCAGCATTTT. Its protein product is CASSAEQGINQPQHF.

This chain connects TRBV4-2 to TRBJ1-5; D is possibly TRBD1 (6 bases). This CDR3 has 16 residues. The germline V gene has CDR1 LGHNA and CDR2 YNFKEQ. The ends were cut back, 1 base at V and 5 bases at J, with 15 bases in the middle. CDR3: CASSQVRNRADQPQHF. The CDR3 nucleotides are TGTGCCAGCAGCCAAGTGAGAAACAGGGCGGATCAGCCCCAGCATTTT.

J is TRBJ1-2 and V is TRBV14; 8 nucleotides align to TRBD1. The germline CDR1 and CDR2 sequences are SGHDN and FVKESK. The CDR3 contains 19 residues. The V segment lost 6 bases and the J segment 3 bases; nucleotides outside the gene matches: 21. CDR3 DNA: TGTGCCAGCAGTACACTCAGGGGACAGGTTCATGCCGGGGACTATGGCTACACCTTC. Translation: CASSTLRGQVHAGDYGYTF. Looking up the rest from reference TRBV14 and TRBJ1-2 gives the full variable domain: EAGVTQFPSHSVIEKGQTVTLRCDPISGHDNLYWYRRVMGKEIKFLLHFVKESKQDESGMPNNRFLAERTGGTYSTLKVQPAELEDSGVYFCASSTLRGQVHAGDYGYTFGSGTRLTVV.

The chain carries TRBV4-2 and TRBJ1-4; 9 positions match TRBD1. V lost 2 bases, J lost 5 bases, and 3 bases stayed unmatched. The germline gives CDR1 LGHNA, CDR2 YNFKEQ. This CDR3 is built from 15 residues. The DNA of the CDR3 is TGTGCCAGCAGCCAAAATACAGGGGGCAATGAAAAACTGTTTTTT. Translated, it gives CASSQNTGGNEKLFF.

This clone has only a few counts. The chain has TRBV28 and TRBJ1-2; the match to TRBD1 covers 7 bases. The CDR3 consists of 15 residues. Germline V gene sequence: CDR1 MDHEN, CDR2 SYDVKM. Germline trimming cut 2 bases from V and 6 bases from J; bases unmatched to any gene: 9. In nucleotides, the CDR3 is TGTGCCAGCAGTTTAGAGGGGGCAGGGATGCATGGCTACACCTTC. Its translation is CASSLEGAGMHGYTF.

The gene calls are TRBV10-3 and TRBJ1-5; no clear D. The germline gives CDR1 ENHRY, CDR2 SYGVKD. Trimming cost V 4 bases and J 7 bases, with 14 bases left between them. The length of the CDR3 is 14 residues. CDR3 in amino acids: CAISGRVGGQPQHF. The DNA for the CDR3 is TGTGCCATCAGTGGTAGGGTCGGAGGACAGCCCCAGCATTTT.

The chain uses TRBV30 and TRBJ1-5; D might be TRBD1 (5 bases). Trimming shortened V by 1 base and J by 6 bases, and 13 bases separated the two germline ends. CDR1 GTSNPN and CDR2 SVGIG come from the germline V gene (reference sequence). The CDR3 length is 14 residues. The CDR3 here is CAWSDGTRGQPQHF. CDR3 nucleotides: TGTGCCTGGAGTGACGGGACTCGGGGTCAGCCCCAGCATTTT.